This T cell receptor beta chain is drawn from a study of blood T cell repertoires in COVID-19. This CDR3 region has 13 residues. The junction had 3 bases not matched to a gene; V was cut back by 3 bases and J by 7 bases. CDR1 and CDR2 from the germline V gene are MNHEY and SMNVEV (reference sequence). Using immunoSEQ multiplex PCR, the repertoire was profiled, and TCRdb retains in-frame clones only, with some absent. The data contain roughly 110,000 clones, 75% to 95% of them seen just once; the ten biggest clones take up less than 1.5%. V and J are TRBV27 and TRBJ1-2; 9 nucleotides align to TRBD1. Sequencing was done on a sample of peripheral blood. This sequence originates from a woman in her twenties or thirties with acute or convalescent COVID-19. This CDR3 reads CASSLGQGGGYTF. CDR3 DNA: TGTGCCAGCAGTTTGGGACAGGGTGGTGGCTACACCTTC.